The 29 T cell receptor beta chains below come from one sample, sequenced in a study of CD8 T cells in Susac syndrome. Random hexamers were used to reverse transcribe the RNA input (0.5 to 1 ug). TCRdb used MiXCR to reprocess the immunoSEQ multiplex PCR reads, holding one entry per CDR3 protein. The data show more than 70,000 distinct CDR3 sequences, with approximately 94% seen just once and over 0.45% held by the top ten. The sample was CD8+ T cells from PBMCs. The receptors originated from a human donor with Susac syndrome.

This clonotype was recorded only once. The chain links TRBV28 to TRBJ2-7; D is perhaps TRBD1 (6 bases). V lost 8 bases, J lost 2 bases, and 13 bases lay in between. Germline assignment: CDR1 MDHEN and CDR2 SYDVKM. The CDR3 covers 13 residues. This chain's CDR3 is CASDMGATYEQYF. The DNA of the CDR3 is TGTGCCAGCGATATGGGGGCCACCTACGAGCAGTACTTC.

This chain links TRBV5-1 with TRBJ1-3; perhaps TRBD1 as D (5 bases). Germline V gives CDR1 SGHRS, CDR2 YFSETQ. The CDR3 extends over 16 amino acids. Trimming took 0 bases from V and 0 from J, leaving 10 bases between them. In DNA form, the CDR3 reads TGCGCCAGCAGCTTGGTCCAGGGACTCTCTGGAAACACCATATATTTT. Translating it yields CASSLVQGLSGNTIYF.

This chain links TRBV12-3 or TRBV12-4 with TRBJ1-3, with D possibly matching TRBD1 (5 bases). There are 17 residues in the CDR3. Between the trimmed V and J ends, which lost 7 bases and 0 bases, there was a span of 19 bases. The CDR3 region has the DNA TGTGCCAGCACCCCCAGGAGGGGAGGTTCCTCTGGAAACACCATATATTTT. Residues: CASTPRRGGSSGNTIYF.

The chain employs TRBV12-3 or TRBV12-4 and TRBJ2-2, with no clear D. The CDR3 runs to 12 residues. The V end lost 3 bases, the J end lost 4 bases, and 3 bases lay between the germline ends. As DNA, the CDR3 is TGTGCCAGCAGTTTTCCCACCGGGGAGCTGTTTTTT. It specifies CASSFPTGELFF.

The V gene is TRBV6-4, the J gene TRBJ1-4; D is perhaps TRBD1 (5 bases). Germline CDR1 MRHNA, CDR2 SNTAGT. The CDR3 sequence is 12 residues long. V was shortened by 2 bases and J by 8 bases, with 6 bases between the two germline ends. The CDR3 coding sequence is TGTGCCAGCAGTGACCCAGGGGAAAAACTGTTTTTT. Its protein product is CASSDPGEKLFF.

J is TRBJ1-4 and V is TRBV6-5; D is ambiguous. The V end lost 4 bases, the J end lost 7 bases, and 10 bases lay between the germline ends. Per germline, CDR1 MNHEY and CDR2 SVGAGI. The CDR3 totals 13 residues. The CDR3 DNA sequence: TGTGCCAGCAGTTCGGCAGAGGGTGAAAAACTGTTTTTT. It translates to CASSSAEGEKLFF.

This chain links TRBV25-1 with TRBJ2-2; 8 nucleotides align to TRBD1. The CDR3 runs 12 residues. CDR1 and CDR2 from the germline V gene are MGHDK and SYGVNS. Unmatched junction bases numbered 2, after V lost 7 bases and J lost 7 bases. The CDR3 protein is CASTGGNGELFF. The CDR3 DNA reads TGTGCCAGCACAGGGGGCAACGGGGAGCTGTTTTTT.

DNA of the CDR3: TGTGCCATCAGTGAACGGTCCGGTGGGTATATCCCCTACGAGCAGTACTTC. It yields the protein CAISERSGGYIPYEQYF. The chain couples TRBV10-3 to TRBJ2-7, with D hard to call. In germline, CDR1 is ENHRY, CDR2 SYGVKD. The CDR3 runs to 17 residues. V was pared by 3 bases and J by 2 bases, with 20 bases between.

The chain combines TRBV10-3 with TRBJ1-4, with a possible D match to TRBD1 (5 bases). Trimming pared 3 bases from V and 3 bases from J, leaving 17 bases between. This CDR3 has 17 amino acids. CDR1 is ENHRY, CDR2 SYGVKD, per germline. CDR3 nucleotides: TGTGCCATCAGTGAATACCCGTTGGGACCGTCTAATGAAAAACTGTTTTTT. This encodes CAISEYPLGPSNEKLFF.

This sequence joins TRBV19 and TRBJ1-5; tentative D call: TRBD1 (5 bases). The V gene's germline CDR1 is LNHDA and CDR2 SQIVND (reference sequence). V was clipped by 7 bases and J by 0 bases, with 16 bases between them. The CDR3 loop spans 16 amino acids. The CDR3 loop is CASTIGGDHSNQPQHF. The CDR3 DNA follows: TGTGCCAGTACCATTGGGGGGGACCATAGCAATCAGCCCCAGCATTTT. Combining the CDR3 with reference TRBV19 and TRBJ1-5 gives the whole variable domain DGGITQSPKYLFRKEGQNVTLSCEQNLNHDAMYWYRQDPGQGLRLIYYSQIVNDFQKGDIAEGYSVSREKKESFPLTVTSAQKNPTAFYLCASTIGGDHSNQPQHFGDGTRLSIL.

The rearrangement joins TRBV3-1 to TRBJ2-5; 7 bases agree with TRBD2. This CDR3 has 14 residues. Trimming took 1 base from V and 5 from J; bases not matched to a gene: 4. CDR1 and CDR2 from the germline V gene are LGHDT and YNNKEL (reference sequence). The CDR3 spells CASSQGGGGETQYF. The CDR3 region has the DNA TGTGCCAGCAGCCAAGGCGGGGGAGGGGAGACCCAGTACTTC.

The chain couples TRBV6-4 to TRBJ2-3; 8 bases are a match to TRBD2. CDR1 and CDR2 from the germline V gene are MRHNA and SNTAGT. The junction had 8 bases not matched to a gene; V was cut back by 6 bases and J by 6 bases. The CDR3 loop spans 14 amino acids. The CDR3 reads CASSLAGYEDTQYF. CDR3 DNA sequence: TGTGCCAGCAGCTTAGCGGGGTATGAGGATACGCAGTATTTT.

The CDR3 nucleotides are TGTGCCATCAGTGATGAGAGAAATCAGCCCCAGCATTTT. Its protein is CAISDERNQPQHF. This chain connects TRBV10-3 to TRBJ1-5; D unresolved. The CDR3 is 13 residues long. Looked up from germline, CDR1 is ENHRY and CDR2 is SYGVKD. With 3 bases removed from V and 4 bases from J, the gap between germline ends came to 7 bases.

The chain carries TRBV7-8 and TRBJ2-3, with D unresolved. V lost 2 bases and J 2 bases, leaving 8 bases between the germline ends. CDR1 and CDR2 from the germline V gene are SGHVS and FQNEAQ. CDR3 length: 14 residues. The CDR3 DNA is TGTGCCAGCAGCTTATACAGCATCACAGATACGCAGTATTTT. It encodes CASSLYSITDTQYF.

V is TRBV4-1 and J is TRBJ1-2, with 10 bases that match TRBD1. The CDR3 is 14 amino acids. Looked up from germline, CDR1 is MGHRA and CDR2 is YSYEKL. After removal of 2 bases from V and 12 bases from J, the junction contained 9 bases not matched to a gene. The CDR3 is CASSQPADRGHHTF. DNA for the CDR3: TGCGCCAGCAGCCAACCCGCAGACAGGGGGCATCACACCTTC.

V usage is TRBV9 and J usage is TRBJ2-3; 9 nucleotides line up with TRBD1. CDR1 and CDR2 from the germline V gene are SGDLS and YYNGEE. J was trimmed by 2 bases and V by 4 bases; bases with no gene match: 11. The CDR3 has 17 residues. The CDR3 protein is CASSPRTGEFNTDTQYF. The CDR3 DNA is TGTGCCAGCAGCCCTCGGACAGGGGAATTTAACACAGATACGCAGTATTTT. The full variable domain, with the rest looked up from reference TRBV9 and TRBJ2-3, is DSGVTQTPKHLITATGQRVTLRCSPRSGDLSVYWYQQSLDQGLQFLIQYYNGEERAKGNILERFSAQQFPDLHSELNLSSLELGDSALYFCASSPRTGEFNTDTQYFGPGTRLTVL.

This chain's CDR3 is CASNNGGGYNEQFF. CDR3 nucleotides: TGTGCCAGCAACAACGGGGGCGGATACAATGAGCAGTTCTTC. V usage is TRBV12-3 or TRBV12-4 and J usage is TRBJ2-1; D is possibly TRBD1 or TRBD2 (6 bases each). There are 14 residues in the CDR3. V lost 7 bases, J lost 4 bases, and 14 bases lay in between.

The CDR3 nucleotides read TGTGCCAGCAGCCAAGATAAGAGTAGTCCCTACGAGCAGTACTTC. It encodes CASSQDKSSPYEQYF. This chain links TRBV3-1 with TRBJ2-7; D gene uncertain. Germline lookup yields CDR1 LGHDT and CDR2 YNNKEL (reference sequence). V lost 0 bases and J 2 bases, leaving 11 bases between the germline ends. CDR3 length equals 15 residues.

The V gene is TRBV28, the J gene TRBJ2-5, with D hard to call. Per the germline V gene, CDR1 is MDHEN and CDR2 is SYDVKM. The germline V and J ends were trimmed by 3 bases and 2 bases, with 10 bases remaining between them. CDR3 length: 14 residues. The CDR3 sequence is CASSLATTQETQYF. In nucleotides, the CDR3 is TGTGCCAGCAGTTTGGCCACAACGCAAGAGACCCAGTACTTC.

V usage is TRBV2 and J usage is TRBJ2-3; 8 positions agree with TRBD2. The germline gives CDR1 SNHLY, CDR2 FYNNEI. After removal of 6 bases from V and 1 base from J, the junction contained 3 bases not matched to a gene. The CDR3 runs 14 residues. CDR3 nucleotide sequence: TGTGCCAGCAGGGAGCGGGGGCGCACAGATACGCAGTATTTT. It codes for CASRERGRTDTQYF.

The count of this clonotype is one. The chain combines TRBV7-2 with TRBJ2-7; tentative D call: TRBD1 (7 bases). Germline-derived CDR1 and CDR2 are SGHTA and FQGNSA. V was trimmed by 10 bases and J by 7 bases, leaving 23 bases between them. The CDR3 contains 14 residues. CDR3 bases: TGTGCCACAGCAAGGTGGCAGGGGGGACCGGAGCAGTACTTC. Residues: CATARWQGGPEQYF.

V and J are TRBV14 and TRBJ2-7, with a tentative D call TRBD1 (7 bases). This CDR3 has 16 amino acids. Trimming took 1 base from V and 5 from J, leaving 18 bases between them. CDR1 is SGHDN and CDR2 is FVKESK in the germline V gene. CDR3 coding DNA: TGTGCCAGCAGCCAAGGGTGGGACAGCGGAGGGCACGAGCAGTACTTC. As protein: CASSQGWDSGGHEQYF.

V gene TRBV5-4 combines with J gene TRBJ2-1, with no clear D. Looked up from germline, CDR1 is SGHNT and CDR2 is YYREEE (reference sequence). Trimming took 2 bases from V and 3 from J, leaving 9 bases between them. The length of the CDR3 is 14 residues. The CDR3 coding sequence is TGTGCCAGCAGCTTCCAGCAGGACTACAATGAGCAGTTCTTC. Translated, it gives CASSFQQDYNEQFF. The variable domain in full, completed from reference TRBV5-4 and TRBJ2-1, reads ETGVTQSPTHLIKTRGQQVTLRCSSQSGHNTVSWYQQALGQGPQFIFQYYREEENGRGNFPPRFSGLQFPNYSSELNVNALELDDSALYLCASSFQQDYNEQFFGPGTRLTVL.

This chain uses TRBV12-3 or TRBV12-4 with TRBJ1-6, with 11 positions matching TRBD1. The CDR3 sequence is 15 residues long. J was trimmed by 9 bases and V by 5 bases; bases with no gene match: 6. The CDR3 region is CASSAPGQGVSPLHF. For the CDR3, the DNA is TGTGCCAGCAGTGCCCCGGGACAGGGGGTTTCACCCCTCCACTTT.

The gene calls are TRBV9 and TRBJ2-3; 7 bases are a match to TRBD1. V trimming: 0 bases; J trimming: 5 bases; junction bases outside the gene matches: 3. The CDR3 runs to 14 residues. CDR1 is SGDLS and CDR2 is YYNGEE in the germline V gene. In DNA form, the CDR3 reads TGTGCCAGCAGCGTAGAGGGGGCGGGAGATACGCAGTATTTT. Its translation: CASSVEGAGDTQYF.

The chain recombines TRBV19 with TRBJ2-1; 9 bases map to TRBD2. In germline, CDR1 is LNHDA, CDR2 SQIVND (reference sequence). The CDR3 spans 16 residues. V shed 3 bases, J shed 5 bases, and the junction held 8 bases outside the gene matches. The CDR3 DNA is TGTGCCAGTAGTATGTCTCTAGCGGGGTCCGACAATGAGCAGTTCTTC. Residues: CASSMSLAGSDNEQFF. Complete variable domain (other parts from reference TRBV19 and TRBJ2-1): DGGITQSPKYLFRKEGQNVTLSCEQNLNHDAMYWYRQDPGQGLRLIYYSQIVNDFQKGDIAEGYSVSREKKESFPLTVTSAQKNPTAFYLCASSMSLAGSDNEQFFGPGTRLTVL.

The rearrangement joins TRBV20-1 to TRBJ2-3, with 7 bases that match TRBD2. Per germline, CDR1 DFQATT and CDR2 SNEGSKA (reference sequence). V lost 3 bases, J lost 2 bases, and 2 bases stayed unmatched. The length of the CDR3 is 13 residues. CDR3 loop: CSASGGYTDTQYF. CDR3 nucleotide sequence: TGCAGTGCTAGCGGGGGGTACACAGATACGCAGTATTTT.

The V call is TRBV5-8, the J call TRBJ2-7, with D tentatively TRBD2 (6 bases). There are 14 residues in the CDR3. V lost 4 bases to trimming and J lost 0 bases, with 11 bases between them. Per the germline V gene, CDR1 is SGHTS and CDR2 is YDEGEE. Here the CDR3 DNA reads TGTGCCAGCAGCGGTTGGGAGGCCTCCTACGAGCAGTACTTC. This translates into CASSGWEASYEQYF.

The chain employs TRBV20-1 and TRBJ2-3; tentative D call: TRBD2 (6 bases). The CDR3 runs to 19 residues. V lost 0 bases and J 0 bases, leaving 22 bases between the germline ends. Germline lookup yields CDR1 DFQATT and CDR2 SNEGSKA (reference sequence). CDR3 region: CSARDREGRTAGSTDTQYF. The DNA of the CDR3 is TGCAGTGCTAGAGATCGGGAAGGGAGGACGGCGGGGAGCACAGATACGCAGTATTTT.